What follows are 7 T cell receptor beta chains derived from one specimen sequenced in a study of beta chain features in type 1 diabetes. The study's findings and limits: There was a moderate but significant shortening of TCRB CDR3s in all four CD4+ subsets of Type 1 diabetes patients.

Their antigens are not known. The sequenced template was cDNA made from the entire isolated RNA. TCRdb keeps only in-frame clones here, not all; method: immunoSEQ multiplex PCR. This table has about 700,000 clones, under 15% appearing once. Sample: naive CD4+ T cells from blood. These TCRs come from a man aged 18-30 years with type 1 diabetes.

As for this clone: Other DNA sequences in the sample encode the same CDR3. This chain joins TRBV30 and TRBJ1-1; tentatively, D is TRBD1 (5 bases). Germline V lookup: CDR1 GTSNPN, CDR2 SVGIG (reference sequence). This CDR3 has 13 amino acids. V was cut by 0 bases and J by 4 bases, with 9 bases left in between. The CDR3 reads CAWSVGGVTEAFF. The CDR3, as DNA: TGTGCCTGGAGTGTAGGAGGGGTCACTGAAGCTTTCTTT.

There are a few counts of this clone. The rearrangement links TRBV5-1 to TRBJ1-6, with 7 bases lining up with TRBD1. Unmatched junction bases numbered 11, after V lost 3 bases and J lost 5 bases. Per the germline V gene, CDR1 is SGHRS and CDR2 is YFSETQ. CDR3 length: 17 residues. CDR3 amino acids: CASSWDDLTGDNSPLHF. CDR3 nucleotides: TGCGCCAGCAGCTGGGACGACCTAACAGGGGATAATTCACCCCTCCACTTT.

A few counts support this clone. The chain has TRBV6-5 and TRBJ2-2; D is uncertain. Trimming left V 5 bases short and J 5 bases short, with 6 bases between. CDR1 is MNHEY and CDR2 is SVGAGI in the germline V gene. The CDR3 totals 12 residues. CDR3 residues: CASSKSTGELFF. CDR3 nucleotide sequence: TGTGCCAGCAGTAAAAGTACCGGGGAGCTGTTTTTT.

The sample holds one count of this clone. V and J are TRBV2 and TRBJ2-7; TRBD1 aligns across 9 bases. The CDR3 spans 15 residues. V gave up 5 bases and J gave up 7 bases; unmatched junction bases: 12. Germline V gene data show CDR1 as SNHLY and CDR2 as FYNNEI. CDR3 coding DNA: TGTGCCAGCAGTCAATTGGGACAGGGTATGGGAGAGCAGTACTTC. Translated: CASSQLGQGMGEQYF. Full variable domain (missing parts from reference TRBV2 and TRBJ2-7): EPEVTQTPSHQVTQMGQEVILRCVPISNHLYFYWYRQILGQKVEFLVSFYNNEISEKSEIFDDQFSVERPDGSNFTLKIRSTKLEDSAMYFCASSQLGQGMGEQYFGPGTRLTVT.

A remark on this clone: An end of the junction differs from the germline gene, which may be a read error. V gene TRBV6-1 combines with J gene TRBJ2-7; 7 nucleotides agree with TRBD1. This CDR3 comprises 14 residues. Germline lookup yields CDR1 MNHNS and CDR2 SASEGT. The CDR3 nucleotides read TGTGCCAGCAGTGCCAGACCGAGCCAGGGGGTTGGGGACTTC. Residues: CASSARPSQGVGDF.

This chain connects TRBV30 to TRBJ2-5; a weak D match, TRBD1 (5 bases). CDR1 GTSNPN and CDR2 SVGIG come from the germline V gene (reference sequence). The ends were cut back, 0 bases at V and 2 bases at J, with 13 bases in the middle. The CDR3 consists of 15 residues. The CDR3 bases are TGTGCCTGGAGTGTACAGGTTAAGGGGCAAGAGACCCAGTACTTC. It codes for CAWSVQVKGQETQYF.

The rearrangement uses TRBV5-6 and TRBJ2-3; D not resolved. Per germline, CDR1 SGHDT and CDR2 YYEEEE. V was cut by 0 bases and J by 4 bases, with 6 bases left in between. This CDR3 contains 13 residues. The CDR3 here is CASSLGVPDTQYF. The DNA of the CDR3 is TGTGCCAGCAGCTTGGGGGTTCCAGATACGCAGTATTTT.